This TCR beta chain stems from a study of technical replicates of blood from a handful of donors. Clones were sequenced by immunoSEQ multiplex PCR, and TCRdb holds only the in-frame ones, with some missing. The sample contains over 55,000 clones, almost 98% of which appear only once. This clone was counted between two and nine times. Sample: T cells isolated from PBMCs. This clonotype was obtained from a human donor in good health.

The CDR3 sequence: CASGSQQGDGTEAFF. DNA of the CDR3: TGTGCCAGCGGATCACAACAGGGCGATGGAACTGAAGCTTTCTTT. V and J are TRBV6-5 and TRBJ1-1; tentatively, D is TRBD1 (6 bases). This CDR3 contains 15 residues. Trimming left V 8 bases short and J 5 bases short, with 21 bases between. Germline-derived CDR1 and CDR2 are MNHEY and SVGAGI.